This paragraph covers one TCR beta chain sequence. Its antigen is not known. The time point denotes: healthy volunteer bleed at 6 weeks. The study extracted total RNA from unfractionated whole blood. Each cDNA molecule in the library carried unique molecular identifiers. Authors' data handling: Per sample, the median was around 96,000 TCRs, with values from roughly 23,000 to 640,000. TCRdb called the RACE reads again in MiXCR, with one record for every CDR3 protein. The V and J calls follow TCRdb's processing rather than the paper's. The repertoire holds some 78,000 distinct CDR3 sequences, with roughly 8.6% as singletons. This sample was taken from a study of human T cells and chemical hapten exposure. Across the study: TCR yield per sample varied, mainly due to pooled library volumes. Study-level findings and limits: No alteration of TCRs above 1 in 1000 frequency was seen with DPC sensitization.

V was clipped by 1 base and J by 4 bases; unmatched bases: 6. This CDR3 has 15 amino acids. The chain combines TRBV12-3 or TRBV12-4 with TRBJ1-2; TRBD1 aligns across 7 bases. The sequenced sample was whole blood. The sequence was obtained from a male donor in good health. Some clones in this sample may be carry-over from other donors' samples. Written as DNA, the CDR3 is TGTGCCAGCAGTTTAGTAGGGGGCGGTGGCTATGGCTACACCTTC. Translation: CASSLVGGGGYGYTF.